This T cell receptor (beta chain) was captured by sequencing in a study of blood T cells in healthy people across ages. Isolated per sample were at least 7 million PBMCs. A word on this clonotype: One end of the junction is discordant with germline, which a read error may explain.

The germline gives CDR1 SEHNR, CDR2 FQNEAQ (reference sequence). This CDR3 has 19 residues. Next came a second PCR, run for about 6 to 11 cycles, which used a sample-barcoded 5' primer along with a J-beta primer mix. Sequencing recovered at least 3 million CDR3-containing paired-end reads from each sample. TCRdb recomputed calls from the 5' RACE reads with MiXCR, one row per CDR3 protein. The table shows about a million distinct CDR3 sequences, with 51% occurring only once. Sequenced input: blood. This sequence was found in a woman aged 60-70 years in good health. V usage is TRBV7-9 and J usage is TRBJ1-6; tentatively, D is TRBD1 (6 bases). The CDR3 protein is CASSLRRGSSPRADSPPHF. For the CDR3, the DNA is TGTGCCAGCAGCTTAAGAAGGGGGTCTTCCCCCCGGGCTGATTCACCCCCCCACTTT.